A single T cell receptor beta chain is shown here with its context. Its antigen is currently unknown. Because the CDR3's place on the DNA is in doubt, the DNA is left out and the CDR3 is given as listed by TCRdb. 5'RACE with 10-nucleotide random UMIs produced the cDNA. TCRdb reprocessed the 5' RACE reads via MiXCR and lists one record per CDR3 protein. The table has around 33,000 distinct CDR3 sequences, 20% to 25% seen once; the top ten hold roughly 27%. This entry comes from a study of neurological immune-mediated disorders. The sorted libraries were prepared using some 1 million CD4+ or CD8+ T cells that had themselves been sorted. Broader study findings: Levels of TCR clonal expansion peaked in HTLV-1-associated myelopathy and reached their lowest in multiple sclerosis, under those of healthy controls. Across subjects, no CDR3 amino acid sequence appeared in expanded clones of more than one subject, a finding that suggested private repertoires in all groups.

Sequencing used CD4+ T cells from blood. This clonotype originated in a man aged 50 or older with HTLV-1-associated myelopathy (HAM/TSP).

The CDR3 loop reads CASSFYICSASNRGTRNTEAFF. The chain carries TRBV5-5 and TRBJ1-1. Germline CDR1 SGHKS, CDR2 YYEKEE (reference sequence). The CDR3 spans 22 amino acids, including both terminal residues.